The 21 T cell receptor beta chains given below trace back to one sample, sequenced in a study of blood T cell repertoires in COVID-19. The protocol was immunoSEQ multiplex PCR, while the TCRdb copy is restricted to in-frame clones and leaves out a portion. In the table there are about 86,000 clones, almost 85% of which are singletons. The sequencing sample was made of peripheral blood. Every receptor here comes from an elderly woman with acute or convalescent COVID-19.

CDR3 sequence (DNA): TGTGCCAGCACCAAACTAGCGGGGGGCGAGGAGACCCAGTACTTC. Protein: CASTKLAGGEETQYF. This chain joins TRBV2 and TRBJ2-5, with 12 nucleotides matching TRBD2. V lost 7 bases to trimming and J lost 5 bases; unmatched junction nucleotides: 8. Germline V gene sequence: CDR1 SNHLY, CDR2 FYNNEI. There are 15 residues in the CDR3.

V usage is TRBV27 and J usage is TRBJ2-1; D is perhaps TRBD2 (6 bases). The V end was cut by 6 bases, the J end by 8 bases, with 20 bases between. The CDR3 contains 15 residues. Germline CDR1 and CDR2: MNHEY and SMNVEV (reference sequence). CDR3 residues: CASRSAGISTDEQFF. The CDR3 region has the DNA TGTGCCAGCAGGTCTGCGGGGATATCTACGGATGAGCAGTTCTTC.

V usage is TRBV19 and J usage is TRBJ2-7; the D gene is possibly TRBD1 (6 bases). CDR1 and CDR2 (germline): LNHDA, SQIVND (reference sequence). The CDR3 totals 13 residues. Trimming took off 6 bases at V and 2 bases at J, with 11 bases between the two ends. The CDR3 loop is CASSRDKAYEQYF. In DNA, the CDR3 is TGTGCCAGTAGCCGGGACAAAGCCTACGAGCAGTACTTC.

The gene calls are TRBV9 and TRBJ2-3; tentatively, D is TRBD2 (6 bases). The CDR3 totals 15 residues. Trimming left V 2 bases short and J 2 bases short, with 12 bases between. Per the germline V gene, CDR1 is SGDLS and CDR2 is YYNGEE. DNA of the CDR3: TGTGCCAGCAGCGTCTTGGGACTCTACACAGATACGCAGTATTTT. Translated: CASSVLGLYTDTQYF.

This clone has a handful of counts. V and J are TRBV11-3 and TRBJ2-2; TRBD1 aligns across 9 bases. V was clipped by 2 bases and J by 4 bases; unmatched bases: 2. The CDR3 is 15 amino acids. Germline CDR1 is SGHNT and CDR2 is YENEEA. The CDR3 region is CASSLRGQGTGELFF. In nucleotides, the CDR3 is TGTGCCAGCAGCTTAAGGGGACAGGGCACCGGGGAGCTGTTTTTT.

This rearrangement joins TRBV6-5 to TRBJ2-7; weak D call: TRBD1 (6 bases). The CDR3 length is 13 residues. The germline V gene has CDR1 MNHEY and CDR2 SVGAGI. V gave up 6 bases and J gave up 2 bases, with 11 bases separating them. CDR3: CASRDSPAYEQYF. In DNA, the CDR3 is TGTGCCAGCAGGGACAGCCCCGCCTACGAGCAGTACTTC.

This clone was observed a handful of times. The rearrangement uses TRBV5-4 and TRBJ2-3; unclear D gene. V was clipped by 2 bases and J by 4 bases, with 8 bases between them. CDR3 size: 13 residues. The germline CDR1 and CDR2 sequences are SGHNT and YYREEE (reference sequence). This chain's CDR3 is CASSFSPSDTQYF. CDR3 bases: TGTGCCAGCAGCTTTAGCCCCTCAGATACGCAGTATTTT.

This chain joins TRBV7-2 and TRBJ2-1; TRBD2 aligns across 7 bases. The V segment lost 3 bases and the J segment 10 bases; nucleotides outside the gene matches: 12. CDR3 size: 15 residues. Germline V CDR1 and CDR2: SGHTA, FQGNSA. CDR3 sequence: CASSFLFSGRPEQFF. The CDR3 region has the DNA TGTGCCAGCAGCTTCCTTTTTAGCGGGCGTCCAGAGCAGTTCTTC.

The genes are TRBV7-6 and TRBJ1-1; D is unresolved. Germline V gives CDR1 SGHVS, CDR2 FNYEAQ. V was cut by 9 bases and J by 0 bases, with 5 bases left in between. CDR3 length: 11 amino acids. The CDR3 DNA reads TGTGCCAGAGCGATGAACACTGAAGCTTTCTTT. This sequence encodes CARAMNTEAFF.

This clone was recorded a few times. The rearrangement uses TRBV5-1 and TRBJ2-2; tentative D call: TRBD1 (5 bases). V lost 4 bases to trimming and J lost 5 bases, with 15 bases between them. This CDR3 is built from 15 residues. The germline CDR1 and CDR2 sequences are SGHRS and YFSETQ. CDR3 sequence reads: CASSQFDSQTGELFF. The CDR3 nucleotides are TGCGCCAGCAGCCAATTTGACAGCCAGACCGGGGAGCTGTTTTTT. Based on the CDR3 plus reference TRBV5-1 and TRBJ2-2, the full variable domain is KAGVTQTPRYLIKTRGQQVTLSCSPISGHRSVSWYQQTPGQGLQFLFEYFSETQRNKGNFPGRFSGRQFSNSRSEMNVSTLELGDSALYLCASSQFDSQTGELFFGEGSRLTVL.

The chain employs TRBV3-1 (or the pseudogene TRBV3-2) and TRBJ1-1; D is undetermined. V was trimmed by 4 bases and J by 2 bases, leaving 8 bases between them. Germline V gene data show CDR1 as LGHDT and CDR2 as YNNKEL (reference sequence). The CDR3 is 13 amino acids. The CDR3 loop reads CASSPRPNTEAFF. DNA of the CDR3: TGTGCCAGCAGCCCCCGTCCTAACACTGAAGCTTTCTTT.

The rearrangement links TRBV7-8 to TRBJ2-2; the match to TRBD1 covers 10 bases. This CDR3 contains 16 residues. The V segment lost 1 base and the J segment 5 bases; nucleotides outside the gene matches: 4. The germline CDR1 and CDR2 sequences are SGHVS and FQNEAQ. The CDR3 DNA is TGTGCCAGCAGCTTAGGCCGGGACAGGGGTACCGGGGAGCTGTTTTTT. Translated, it gives CASSLGRDRGTGELFF.

This clone has only one observation. This chain links TRBV7-9 with TRBJ2-1; 10 nucleotides line up with TRBD2. CDR1 SEHNR and CDR2 FQNEAQ come from the germline V gene (reference sequence). Trimming removed 5 bases from V and 5 bases from J; junction bases left unmatched: 18. This CDR3 contains 19 residues. CDR3 in amino acids: CASSVPPGVSGRSDNEQFF. The CDR3 nucleotides read TGTGCCAGCAGCGTCCCCCCGGGGGTTAGCGGGAGGTCCGACAATGAGCAGTTCTTC.

The genes are TRBV7-2 and TRBJ1-5, with D tentatively TRBD1 (5 bases). Trimming took off 5 bases at V and 2 bases at J, with 13 bases between the two ends. Germline CDR1 SGHTA, CDR2 FQGNSA. CDR3 size: 15 residues. The CDR3 DNA follows: TGTGCCAGCAGCCCCCAGACAGATCGCAATCAGCCCCAGCATTTT. This translates into CASSPQTDRNQPQHF.

V and J are TRBV3-1 (or the pseudogene TRBV3-2) and TRBJ2-3; maybe TRBD2 (6 bases). This CDR3 is built from 15 residues. Germline CDR1 LGHDT, CDR2 YNNKEL (reference sequence). Trimming removed 3 bases from V and 2 bases from J, with 12 bases in between. The DNA for the CDR3 is TGTGCCAGCAGCCACCGGGACTCCCTCACAGATACGCAGTATTTT. It translates to CASSHRDSLTDTQYF.

The CDR3 nucleotides are TGTGCCAGCAGCTCCTCGAGAGACGAGCAGTACTTC. This codes for CASSSSRDEQYF. The chain couples TRBV2 to TRBJ2-7; D gene uncertain. CDR3 length: 12 amino acids. Germline V gene sequence: CDR1 SNHLY, CDR2 FYNNEI. Trimming pared 6 bases from V and 5 bases from J, leaving 11 bases between.

This chain connects TRBV1 to TRBJ1-5. TRBV1 has pseudogene status. The CDR3 totals 17 residues. The CDR3 spells CTSSHMGSQNSNQPQHF. The CDR3 nucleotides are TGCACCAGCAGCCACATGGGTAGCCAAAATAGCAATCAGCCCCAGCATTTT.

V gene TRBV27 combines with J gene TRBJ1-5; D is undetermined. The germline V gene encodes CDR1 MNHEY and CDR2 SMNVEV (reference sequence). With 3 bases removed from V and 5 bases from J, the gap between germline ends came to 14 bases. CDR3 length equals 15 residues. CDR3 sequence (DNA): TGTGCCAGCAGTTTGGGAGGAGCAATGCATCAGCCCCAGCATTTT. It is translated as CASSLGGAMHQPQHF.

The chain couples TRBV15 to TRBJ1-4; the D is unclear. The CDR3 has 15 residues. V was cut by 1 base and J by 0 bases, with 6 bases left in between. CDR1 and CDR2 from the germline V gene are LNHNV and YYDKDF (reference sequence). The CDR3 loop reads CATSRVTATNEKLFF. The DNA of the CDR3 is TGTGCCACCAGCAGAGTAACTGCAACTAATGAAAAACTGTTTTTT. Supplemented by reference TRBV15 and TRBJ1-4, the full variable domain reads DAMVIQNPRYQVTQFGKPVTLSCSQTLNHNVMYWYQQKSSQAPKLLFHYYDKDFNNEADTPDNFQSRRPNTSFCFLDIRSPGLGDTAMYLCATSRVTATNEKLFFGSGTQLSVL.

This sequence joins TRBV19 and TRBJ2-5; 12 bases agree with TRBD2. The V gene end was trimmed by 4 bases and the J gene end by 3 bases; junction bases not matched to a gene: 3. Germline loops: CDR1 LNHDA, CDR2 SQIVND (reference sequence). The CDR3 loop spans 15 amino acids. CDR3 loop: CASSKASGGEETQYF. In nucleotides, the CDR3 is TGTGCCAGTAGTAAGGCTAGCGGGGGGGAAGAGACCCAGTACTTC.

The V call is TRBV6-6, the J call TRBJ2-3; TRBD2 is a possible D gene (5 bases). The CDR3 length is 14 residues. With 10 bases removed from V and 4 bases from J, the gap between germline ends came to 18 bases. Germline V gene lookup returns CDR1 MNHNY and CDR2 SVGAGI (reference sequence). This chain's CDR3 is CATRRGRDADTQYF. CDR3 coding DNA: TGTGCCACCCGCCGGGGAAGGGATGCAGATACGCAGTATTTT.